This paragraph reports one T cell receptor (beta chain). The antigen remains unidentified. The data belong to a study of T cell repertoires in cytomegalovirus infection. Study-level information: Public TCR beta signatures marked donors with CMV infection and the matching HLA.

TCRdb analysed the reads with MiXCR anew, one entry per CDR3 protein. The sample shows approximately 600,000 distinct CDR3 sequences, under 45% of them seen only once. Study-wide points: Ex vivo, HLA-C-restricted CMV-specific TCR beta clonotypes prevailed over the rest of the response.

Germline V lookup: CDR1 LNHDA, CDR2 SQIVND (reference sequence). V was shortened by 7 bases and J by 5 bases, with 14 bases between the two germline ends. The CDR3 loop spans 13 amino acids. Source: cultured PBMCs, taken from culture after CMV antigen stimulation. The receptor was isolated from a human donor in good health (CMV status not recorded). Some clones in this sample may be carry-over from other donors' samples. V usage is TRBV19 and J usage is TRBJ2-5; possibly TRBD2 for D (5 bases). CDR3 DNA: TGTGCCAGTAACTTCGGACCGGGGGAGACCCAGTACTTC. This translates into CASNFGPGETQYF.